A single sample gave rise to the 30 T cell receptor beta chains below, sequenced in a study of CD4 and CD8 cells across lung adenocarcinoma regions. One entry per CDR3 protein results from TCRdb running MiXCR on the PCR reads. There are roughly 18,000 distinct CDR3 sequences in the sample; under 60% occur only once, and 55% lies in the top ten. What was sequenced was CD8+ T cells from the center of a lung tumor. The receptor set was obtained from a female donor with lung adenocarcinoma. The CD4 and CD8 labels of this study may be unreliable.

The rearrangement links TRBV6-1 to TRBJ2-1; 7 bases map to TRBD2. CDR1 is MNHNS and CDR2 is SASEGT in the germline V gene. This CDR3 is 13 amino acids long. Trimming cost V 6 bases and J 9 bases; bases outside gene matches: 8. The CDR3 region is CASSTTSVVEQFF. CDR3 nucleotide sequence: TGTGCCAGCAGCACAACTAGCGTGGTTGAGCAGTTCTTC.

This clonotype has a count of ten or more. The rearrangement joins TRBV7-2 to TRBJ2-5; the match to TRBD2 covers 8 bases. The CDR3 sequence is 15 residues long. Germline loops: CDR1 SGHTA, CDR2 FQGNSA. J lost 4 bases, V lost 1 base, and 5 bases had no gene match. The CDR3 protein is CASSLGPGGRETQYF. The CDR3, as DNA: TGTGCCAGCAGCTTAGGTCCGGGGGGGAGAGAGACCCAGTACTTC.

The gene calls are TRBV7-2 and TRBJ2-1; D is unclear. The germline CDR1 and CDR2 sequences are SGHTA and FQGNSA. The V gene lost 1 base and the J gene lost 7 bases, with 5 bases spanning the gap. The CDR3 covers 12 residues. The CDR3 region is CASSLDRNEQFF. The DNA of the CDR3 is TGTGCCAGCAGCTTAGATAGAAATGAGCAGTTCTTC.

The chain carries TRBV6-1 and TRBJ1-1, with D maybe TRBD1 (5 bases). Germline assignment: CDR1 MNHNS and CDR2 SASEGT. The CDR3 covers 15 residues. Trimming left V 5 bases short and J 5 bases short, with 18 bases between. The CDR3 DNA reads TGTGCCAGCAGTCAAAGTCAGGGTCAGAAAACTGAAGCTTTCTTT. Translated, it gives CASSQSQGQKTEAFF.

This clonotype has a count of ten or more. The V call is TRBV6-4, the J call TRBJ2-3; 7 nucleotides agree with TRBD2. The CDR3 sequence is 14 residues long. Unmatched junction bases numbered 5, after V lost 6 bases and J lost 2 bases. Looked up from germline, CDR1 is MRHNA and CDR2 is SNTAGT. The CDR3 nucleotides read TGTGCCAGCAGCGTTAGCGGGTTCACAGATACGCAGTATTTT. Its translation is CASSVSGFTDTQYF.

A remark on this clonotype: An end of the junction does not agree with germline; a read error may underlie this. The rearrangement links TRBV6-1 to TRBJ2-3; 7 bases are shared with TRBD1. Per the germline V gene, CDR1 is MNHNS and CDR2 is SASEGT. The CDR3 is 14 residues long. The CDR3 region has the DNA TGTGCCAGCAAACCGGGACAGTCTAACAATGAGCAGTACTTT. Translation: CASKPGQSNNEQYF.

The V gene is TRBV4-1, the J gene TRBJ2-5; TRBD2 matches at 7 bases. The DNA matches TRBJ2-7 better at its end, which makes the J call doubtful. Germline lookup yields CDR1 MGHRA and CDR2 YSYEKL. The CDR3 loop spans 15 amino acids. The CDR3 bases are TGCGCCAGCAGCCAAGATGGACGGGGGGCCTACGAGCAGTACTTC. It yields the protein CASSQDGRGAYEQYF.

The chain combines TRBV10-3 with TRBJ2-5; either TRBD1 or TRBD2 may supply D (5 bases each). CDR3 size: 14 residues. Germline-derived CDR1 and CDR2 are ENHRY and SYGVKD. The CDR3 region is CAGTRGGGPDTQYF. CDR3 sequence (DNA): TGTGCGGGGACCCGGGGCGGTGGCCCAGATACCCAGTACTTC.

This clonotype is medium-sized. The chain combines TRBV27 with TRBJ2-1; 11 positions agree with TRBD2. Matching the DNA end better, TRBJ2-7 makes the J call doubtful. The CDR3 has 13 amino acids. Germline-derived CDR1 and CDR2 are MNHEY and SMNVEV (reference sequence). For the CDR3, the DNA is TGTGCCAGCAAGCTAGCGGGAGGACACGAGCAGTACTTC. This sequence encodes CASKLAGGHEQYF.

This chain uses TRBV24-1 with TRBJ2-2; no clear D gene. V shed 6 bases and J shed 2 bases, with 9 bases lying between them. CDR3 length: 14 amino acids. The germline CDR1 and CDR2 sequences are KGHDR and SFDVKD. This CDR3 reads CATSLHRNTGELFF. CDR3 nucleotide sequence: TGTGCCACCAGTCTTCACAGAAACACCGGGGAGCTGTTTTTT.

This clonotype was detected only a few times. The genes are TRBV12-3 or TRBV12-4 and TRBJ2-1; unclear D gene. The CDR3 runs to 12 residues. Trimming left V 3 bases short and J 10 bases short, with 10 bases between. The CDR3 spells CASSLVEKEQFF. CDR3 DNA: TGTGCCAGCAGTTTGGTCGAGAAAGAGCAGTTCTTC.

V is TRBV27 and J is TRBJ2-5; weak D call: TRBD1 (6 bases). Trimming stripped 6 bases from V and 1 base from J, with 9 bases between. This CDR3 region has 13 residues. Germline values: CDR1 MNHEY, CDR2 SMNVEV (reference sequence). The CDR3 sequence is CASRDSPQETQYF. The CDR3, as DNA: TGTGCCAGCAGGGACAGCCCCCAAGAGACCCAGTACTTC.

This clonotype was counted a few times. The chain links TRBV6-1 to TRBJ2-5, with 7 bases that match TRBD2. The J call may not be correct, given that the DNA end is closer to TRBJ2-7. Germline values: CDR1 MNHNS, CDR2 SASEGT. The CDR3 length is 14 residues. The DNA of the CDR3 is TGTGCCAGCAGCCGGGAGGCTACCTCCTACGAGCAGTACTTC. Encoded protein: CASSREATSYEQYF.

This clonotype has only a few counts. The chain employs TRBV6-5 and TRBJ1-6, with D perhaps TRBD1 (6 bases). The CDR3 is 14 residues long. CDR1 MNHEY and CDR2 SVGAGI come from the germline V gene. Trimming took 3 bases from V and 9 from J, leaving 12 bases between them. CDR3 nucleotides: TGTGCCAGCAGTTATCCCGACAGGAGTTCACCCCTCCACTTT. Translation gives CASSYPDRSSPLHF.

V gene TRBV11-2 combines with J gene TRBJ2-1, with D possibly being TRBD1 (6 bases). Near its end, the DNA agrees better with TRBJ2-7, so the J call may be wrong. The CDR3 loop spans 11 amino acids. Per germline, CDR1 SGHAT and CDR2 FQNNGV. CDR3 loop: CASSNRVEQYF. The CDR3 DNA reads TGTGCCAGCAGCAACAGGGTGGAGCAGTACTTC.

This clonotype was seen a single time. Germline and junction disagree at one end, which may indicate a read error. V and J are TRBV6-4 and TRBJ2-3, with D maybe TRBD2 (6 bases). CDR1 and CDR2 from the germline V gene are MRHNA and SNTAGT. CDR3 size: 14 residues. The CDR3 bases are TGTGCGGGCAGTGCGGGGCAGGCCACAGATACGCAGTATTTC. Amino acids: CAGSAGQATDTQYF.

This clonotype was detected ten times or more. The chain uses TRBV7-6 and TRBJ2-1, with 8 bases that match TRBD2. The CDR3 loop spans 17 amino acids. The ends lost 2 bases at V and 3 bases at J; junction bases unmatched: 9. Germline V gene lookup returns CDR1 SGHVS and CDR2 FNYEAQ. This chain's CDR3 is CASSLSTSGEIYNEQFF. CDR3 DNA sequence: TGTGCCAGCAGCTTAAGTACTAGCGGAGAAATCTACAATGAGCAGTTCTTC.

The chain recombines TRBV27 with TRBJ2-4; TRBD1 might be the D (6 bases). Germline V gene sequence: CDR1 MNHEY, CDR2 SMNVEV (reference sequence). Between the trimmed V and J ends, which lost 6 bases and 12 bases, there was a span of 27 bases. The CDR3 totals 16 residues. CDR3 sequence: CASSVWGLSAKDTQYF. Written as DNA, the CDR3 is TGTGCCAGCAGCGTTTGGGGGCTGAGTGCCAAAGACACTCAGTACTTC.

This sequence joins TRBV9 and TRBJ2-1; a weak D match, TRBD1 (5 bases). Gene TRBJ2-5 matches the end of the DNA better, so the J call may be wrong. This CDR3 has 13 residues. Germline CDR1 and CDR2: SGDLS and YYNGEE. The CDR3: CASSIQGRETQYF. The DNA of the CDR3 is TGTGCCAGCAGCATCCAGGGTAGGGAGACCCAGTACTTC.

The sample holds a few counts of this clonotype. The chain carries TRBV27 and TRBJ2-5; D might be TRBD1 (5 bases). This CDR3 contains 13 residues. From germline, CDR1 is MNHEY and CDR2 SMNVEV (reference sequence). V lost 3 bases and J 5 bases, leaving 10 bases between the germline ends. CDR3 sequence reads: CASSFGRGETQYF. The CDR3 bases are TGTGCCAGCAGTTTCGGTAGGGGTGAGACCCAGTACTTC.

In nucleotides, the CDR3 is TGTGCCAGCAGCTACTGGGGACAGCTTTCCTACGAGCAGTACTTC. This gives the protein CASSYWGQLSYEQYF. This chain connects TRBV11-2 to TRBJ2-7; 7 nucleotides match TRBD1. V was clipped by 4 bases and J by 1 base; unmatched bases: 7. The CDR3 contains 15 residues. Looked up from germline, CDR1 is SGHAT and CDR2 is FQNNGV.

There are many counts of this clonotype. The genes are TRBV10-1 and TRBJ2-7; D might be TRBD2 (6 bases). CDR3 length equals 15 residues. From germline, CDR1 is WNHNN and CDR2 SYGVQD (reference sequence). V gave up 10 bases and J gave up 0 bases, with 19 bases separating them. The CDR3 DNA is TGCGCCATTAGCTCATGGGGGAGGAGCTCCTACGAGCAGTACTTC. Protein sequence: CAISSWGRSSYEQYF.

The chain uses TRBV6-1 and TRBJ2-2; no firm D call. V lost 8 bases and J 16 bases, leaving 29 bases between the germline ends. This CDR3 contains 15 residues. Germline CDR1 MNHNS, CDR2 SASEGT. CDR3 region: CASGPKDVSTETQFF. In DNA form, the CDR3 reads TGTGCCAGCGGCCCTAAAGATGTGAGCACCGAGACGCAGTTTTTT.

This clonotype is medium-sized within its sample. The rearrangement uses TRBV10-2 and TRBJ2-2; D is possibly TRBD1 or TRBD2 (5 bases each). Trimming shortened V by 5 bases and J by 7 bases, and 17 bases separated the two germline ends. Looked up from germline, CDR1 is WSHSY and CDR2 is SAAADI. The CDR3 is made up of 15 amino acids. The CDR3 DNA reads as TGCGCCAGCAGTCACTTGGGGCCGGGGTTCGGGGAGCTGTTTTTT. It translates to CASSHLGPGFGELFF.

Worth noting for this clonotype: An end of the junction differs from the germline gene, which may be a read error. The CDR3 sequence: CAGSGGRGQEAQYF. CDR3 bases: TGCGCGGGGAGTGGGGGCCGTGGCCAAGAGGCCCAGTACTTC. The rearrangement joins TRBV10-2 to TRBJ2-5; tentatively, D is TRBD1 (6 bases). CDR1 and CDR2 from the germline V gene are WSHSY and SAAADI. The CDR3 is 14 residues long.

The genes are TRBV6-1 and TRBJ2-3; 7 bases are shared with TRBD1. CDR1 MNHNS and CDR2 SASEGT come from the germline V gene. There are 14 residues in the CDR3. V trimming: 6 bases; J trimming: 2 bases; junction bases outside the gene matches: 5. The CDR3 spells CASRLGQPTDTQYF. The CDR3 DNA sequence: TGTGCCAGCAGGCTGGGACAGCCCACAGATACGCAGTATTTT.

This chain uses TRBV30 with TRBJ2-1, with 11 bases that match TRBD2. The CDR3 is 14 amino acids. The V gene end was trimmed by 3 bases and the J gene end by 9 bases; junction bases not matched to a gene: 7. Germline CDR1 GTSNPN, CDR2 SVGIG (reference sequence). The CDR3 is CAWRGVAGGGEQFF. CDR3 DNA: TGTGCCTGGAGGGGGGTAGCGGGAGGGGGTGAGCAGTTCTTC.

There are a few counts of this clonotype. The chain links TRBV6-1 to TRBJ2-7; weak D call: TRBD1 (6 bases). The germline V and J ends were trimmed by 5 bases and 1 base, with 18 bases remaining between them. The CDR3 spans 16 residues. CDR1 and CDR2 (germline): MNHNS, SASEGT. The CDR3 region has the DNA TGTGCCAGCAGTCCCCCGTACAGGGAGTGGTCCTACGAGCAGTACTTC. It codes for CASSPPYREWSYEQYF.

The sample holds one count of this clonotype. V gene TRBV27 combines with J gene TRBJ2-3, with D perhaps TRBD2 (6 bases). CDR1 and CDR2 (germline): MNHEY, SMNVEV (reference sequence). The germline V and J ends were trimmed by 11 bases and 8 bases, with 26 bases remaining between them. The CDR3 runs 15 residues. This CDR3 reads CARGSGRGVKSTQYF. CDR3 bases: TGTGCCCGCGGTTCGGGGCGGGGAGTCAAAAGTACGCAGTATTTT.

The J gene is TRBJ2-4, the V gene TRBV7-2; no reliable D call. The length of the CDR3 is 14 residues. V was trimmed by 0 bases and J by 10 bases, leaving 13 bases between them. Germline V CDR1 and CDR2: SGHTA, FQGNSA. DNA for the CDR3: TGTGCCAGCAGCTTAGCGAGGTGGTCAGATATTCAGTACTTC. Protein product: CASSLARWSDIQYF.